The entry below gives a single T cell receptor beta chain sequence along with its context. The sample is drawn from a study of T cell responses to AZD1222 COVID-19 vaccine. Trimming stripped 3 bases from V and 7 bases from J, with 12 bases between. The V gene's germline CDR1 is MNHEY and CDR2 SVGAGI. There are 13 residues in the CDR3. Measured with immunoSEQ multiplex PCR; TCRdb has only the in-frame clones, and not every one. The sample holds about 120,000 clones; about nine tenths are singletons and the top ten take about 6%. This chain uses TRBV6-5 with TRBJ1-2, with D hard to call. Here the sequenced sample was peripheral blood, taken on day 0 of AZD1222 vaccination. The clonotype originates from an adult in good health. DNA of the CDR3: TGTGCCAGCAGTTATGGGCCAGGTGGTGGCTACACCTTC. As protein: CASSYGPGGGYTF.